These 24 T cell receptor beta chains came from one sample sequenced in a study of early T cells in non-severe SARS-CoV-2 infection. Via MiXCR, TCRdb re-called the 5' RACE reads, giving one row per CDR3 protein. The sample lists 55,000 to 65,000 distinct CDR3 sequences, about 11% occurring once. The sample was whole blood. Receptors were obtained from an adult who was a healthcare worker with PCR-confirmed SARS-CoV-2 infection or an uninfected control (not recorded which).

This clonotype was counted many times. The rearrangement joins TRBV20-1 to TRBJ2-1, with D possibly being TRBD2 (5 bases). This CDR3 contains 12 residues. Germline V CDR1 and CDR2: DFQATT, SNEGSKA (reference sequence). The germline V and J ends were trimmed by 0 bases and 8 bases, with 8 bases remaining between them. CDR3 in DNA: TGCAGTGCTAGAGATCGGCGGGATGAGCAGTTCTTC. Amino acids: CSARDRRDEQFF.

This clonotype came up many times. This chain links TRBV12-3 or TRBV12-4 with TRBJ2-1; 13 nucleotides align to TRBD2. The CDR3 contains 18 residues. The V segment lost 6 bases and the J segment 4 bases; nucleotides outside the gene matches: 12. CDR3 nucleotides: TGTGCCAGCAGGCCGGGACTAGCGGGAACCCTTCCTTACAATGAGCAGTTCTTC. It codes for CASRPGLAGTLPYNEQFF.

A word on this clonotype: One end of the junction fails to match germline, which may point to a read error. The rearrangement uses TRBV3-1 and TRBJ2-5; D not resolved. This CDR3 is 11 amino acids long. Germline V gene lookup returns CDR1 LGHDT and CDR2 YNNKEL (reference sequence). CDR3 DNA: TGTGCCAGCAGCCAAGTCGGCGGTCATGACTTC. Translation gives CASSQVGGHDF.

This clonotype was picked up a small number of times. This rearrangement joins TRBV12-3 or TRBV12-4 to TRBJ2-7; D remains unclear. Trimming left V 2 bases short and J 2 bases short, with 10 bases between. CDR3 length: 14 amino acids. The CDR3 DNA sequence: TGTGCCAGCAGTTTAAGCGCAGGCCCCTACGAGCAGTACTTC. It translates to CASSLSAGPYEQYF.

The table lists this clonotype with many counts. The chain has TRBV29-1 and TRBJ2-3, with TRBD2 identical over 8 bases. The germline gives CDR1 SQVTM, CDR2 ANQGSEA. J gave up 7 bases and V 7 bases, and 7 bases lay outside the gene matches. The CDR3 is 12 amino acids. CDR3 DNA sequence: TGCAGCGCAGAAGCGGGAGCTAATACGCAGTATTTT. Protein sequence: CSAEAGANTQYF.

The table lists this clonotype with a few counts. This chain connects TRBV29-1 to TRBJ2-7; 12 nucleotides agree with TRBD2. This CDR3 region has 14 residues. Trimming took 4 bases from V and 6 from J; bases not matched to a gene: 7. Germline V gene sequence: CDR1 SQVTM, CDR2 ANQGSEA. The DNA of the CDR3 is TGCAGCGTTGCTAGCGGGAGGGCCCTGTCCGAGCAGTACTTC. Protein: CSVASGRALSEQYF.

As concerns this clonotype: No conserved phenylalanine or tryptophan is present at the end of the CDR3, so a read error is the likely explanation. The chain carries TRBV20-1 and TRBJ2-1; 12 nucleotides align to TRBD2. The length of the CDR3 is 13 residues. Germline trimming cut 5 bases from V and 7 bases from J; bases unmatched to any gene: 3. CDR1 and CDR2 from the germline V gene are DFQATT and SNEGSKA (reference sequence). Written as DNA, the CDR3 is TGCAGTGCTGGACTAGCGGGAAGGAATGAGCAGTTCTAC. It specifies CSAGLAGRNEQFY.

The V call is TRBV23-1, the J call TRBJ2-2; unclear D gene. TRBV23-1 is reported as an ORF; its role is uncertain. The CDR3 is 9 residues long. DNA of the CDR3: TGCGCTACCACCGGGGAGCTGTTTTTT. This sequence encodes CATTGELFF.

This clonotype was detected many times. J is TRBJ2-3 and V is TRBV7-2; 8 bases align to TRBD1. V lost 0 bases, J lost 3 bases, and 5 bases stayed unmatched. Germline V lookup: CDR1 SGHTA, CDR2 FQGNSA. The CDR3 has 16 amino acids. The CDR3 region is CASSLAAGGRTDTQYF. The CDR3 nucleotides are TGTGCCAGCAGCTTAGCGGCAGGGGGCAGAACAGATACGCAGTATTTT.

This clonotype was counted ten times or more. This chain joins TRBV27 and TRBJ2-3, with TRBD1 matching over 8 bases. V lost 5 bases to trimming and J lost 0 bases; unmatched junction nucleotides: 4. Germline V CDR1 and CDR2: MNHEY, SMNVEV (reference sequence). There are 15 residues in the CDR3. CDR3 in amino acids: CASSRTGPSTDTQYF. Written as DNA, the CDR3 is TGTGCCAGCAGTCGGACAGGGCCTAGCACAGATACGCAGTATTTT.

In this sample, this clonotype turned up many times. The chain joins TRBV7-9 to TRBJ2-2, with TRBD1 as a possible D gene (6 bases). From germline, CDR1 is SEHNR and CDR2 FQNEAQ (reference sequence). The CDR3 has 14 amino acids. V lost 6 bases and J lost 7, with 15 bases in between. Written as DNA, the CDR3 is TGTGCCAGCAGTGCAGGGGTGATGGTCGGGGAGCTGTTTTTT. Encoded protein: CASSAGVMVGELFF.

This sequence joins TRBV5-6 and TRBJ1-6, with D possibly matching TRBD1 (6 bases). The CDR3 covers 14 residues. Germline V lookup: CDR1 SGHDT, CDR2 YYEEEE. Trimming took 3 bases from V and 11 from J, leaving 15 bases between them. The CDR3 loop reads CASSWDTQLPPLHF. CDR3 coding DNA: TGTGCCAGCAGCTGGGACACCCAATTGCCACCCCTCCACTTT.

This clonotype has a count of ten or more. The gene calls are TRBV3-1 and TRBJ2-7; 7 bases are a match to TRBD2. The CDR3 is 15 residues long. V gave up 1 base and J gave up 3 bases; unmatched junction bases: 6. Germline CDR1 and CDR2: LGHDT and YNNKEL (reference sequence). CDR3 loop: CASSQGGLDLYEQYF. The CDR3 DNA reads as TGTGCCAGCAGCCAAGGCGGACTAGACCTCTACGAGCAGTACTTC.

This clonotype was detected ten times or more. The chain joins TRBV21-1 to TRBJ2-2; the table names TRBD1, a call not compared with the DNA. TRBV21-1 is an annotated pseudogene. The CDR3 length is 17 residues. In DNA form, the CDR3 reads TGTGCCAGCAGCAAAGCCCGAGGGTCCCCGAACACCGGGGAGCTGTTTTTT. Its protein is CASSKARGSPNTGELFF.

V gene TRBV24-1 combines with J gene TRBJ2-1, with a tentative D call TRBD2 (6 bases). This CDR3 comprises 15 residues. V was pared by 9 bases and J by 8 bases, with 22 bases between. Per germline, CDR1 KGHDR and CDR2 SFDVKD. The CDR3 sequence is CATVGRGPKEDEQFF. CDR3 sequence (DNA): TGTGCCACCGTAGGGCGGGGACCCAAGGAGGATGAGCAGTTCTTC.

This clonotype was found many times. This chain links TRBV6-5 with TRBJ2-1; 11 bases are a match to TRBD2. From germline, CDR1 is MNHEY and CDR2 SVGAGI. This CDR3 spans 18 amino acids. The junction had 8 bases not matched to a gene; V was cut back by 4 bases and J by 0 bases. CDR3 protein: CASSLRLAGGPSYNEQFF. In DNA, the CDR3 is TGTGCCAGCAGTTTGCGGCTAGCGGGAGGCCCCTCCTACAATGAGCAGTTCTTC.

This clonotype turned up a few times. This chain uses TRBV7-9 with TRBJ2-1, with 11 bases matching TRBD2. Germline trimming cut 5 bases from V and 5 bases from J; bases unmatched to any gene: 8. The CDR3 extends over 16 amino acids. CDR1 is SEHNR, CDR2 FQNEAQ, per germline (reference sequence). The CDR3 nucleotides read TGTGCCAGCAGCAAAAGGGTACTAGCGGGGGACAATGAGCAGTTCTTC. Protein: CASSKRVLAGDNEQFF.

There are many counts of this clonotype. The chain links TRBV2 to TRBJ2-1, with unresolved D. The CDR3 runs 16 residues. Trimming left V 6 bases short and J 4 bases short, with 19 bases between. In germline, CDR1 is SNHLY, CDR2 FYNNEI. CDR3 sequence reads: CASRNIRAPKYNEQFF. CDR3 DNA sequence: TGTGCCAGCAGGAATATACGGGCCCCGAAGTACAATGAGCAGTTCTTC. Using reference TRBV2 and TRBJ2-1 for the parts outside the CDR3, the full variable domain is EPEVTQTPSHQVTQMGQEVILRCVPISNHLYFYWYRQILGQKVEFLVSFYNNEISEKSEIFDDQFSVERPDGSNFTLKIRSTKLEDSAMYFCASRNIRAPKYNEQFFGPGTRLTVL.

This clonotype was found a few times. This sequence joins TRBV4-1 and TRBJ2-5, with D maybe TRBD1 (5 bases). CDR1 and CDR2 from the germline V gene are MGHRA and YSYEKL. This CDR3 has 15 residues. V was pared by 0 bases and J by 1 base, with 9 bases between. The chain's CDR3 is CASSQDRDFQETQYF. The CDR3 DNA reads as TGCGCCAGCAGCCAAGACAGGGATTTCCAAGAGACCCAGTACTTC.

V gene TRBV12-3 or TRBV12-4 combines with J gene TRBJ1-2; 11 nucleotides line up with TRBD1. V lost 2 bases to trimming and J lost 4 bases; unmatched junction nucleotides: 3. The CDR3 has 15 amino acids. CDR3 nucleotide sequence: TGTGCCAGCAGTTTAAGGGGGACAGGGGGCTATGGCTACACCTTC. Translation: CASSLRGTGGYGYTF.

This clonotype was found many times. J is TRBJ1-2 and V is TRBV10-3; possible D gene TRBD1, 6 bases. V lost 3 bases to trimming and J lost 5 bases, with 19 bases between them. The germline CDR1 and CDR2 sequences are ENHRY and SYGVKD. CDR3 size: 16 residues. The CDR3 region has the DNA TGTGCCATCAGTGAAACGTGGTACAGGGAGAGATATGGCTACACCTTC. It is translated as CAISETWYRERYGYTF.

The J gene is TRBJ1-1, the V gene TRBV11-2, with no clear D. Trimming took off 5 bases at V and 3 bases at J, with 7 bases between the two ends. The CDR3 has 12 amino acids. The V gene's germline CDR1 is SGHAT and CDR2 FQNNGV. The CDR3 nucleotides read TGTGCCAGCAGCCCCCCGTACACTGAAGCTTTCTTT. Translating gives CASSPPYTEAFF.

The CDR3 region is CASSFGTSMEEQYF. The DNA for the CDR3 is TGCGCCAGCAGCTTCGGGACTTCCATGGAAGAGCAGTACTTC. This chain joins TRBV5-1 and TRBJ2-7; tentatively, D is TRBD2 (6 bases). Germline V gene lookup returns CDR1 SGHRS and CDR2 YFSETQ. V lost 2 bases and J 7 bases, leaving 16 bases between the germline ends. The CDR3 has 14 residues.

In this sample, this clonotype turned up a few times. The V call is TRBV12-3 or TRBV12-4, the J call TRBJ2-1; 9 bases fit TRBD1. The ends lost 4 bases at V and 4 bases at J; junction bases unmatched: 5. This CDR3 is built from 15 residues. In nucleotides, the CDR3 is TGTGCCAGCAGTTCCTCCGGGACAGGGTACAATGAGCAGTTCTTC. Amino acids: CASSSSGTGYNEQFF.